This T cell receptor (beta chain) was captured by sequencing in a study of cytomegalovirus exposure and HLA in healthy donors. The study, taken as a whole, reports: Later analysis showed TCR association rates varying by HLA locus, highest for DRB1 and lowest for HLA-C. Later analysis indicated greater clonal expansion among HLA-associated TCR beta chains than among equally common other chains. The study flagged roughly 160 TCR beta chains as cytomegalovirus-associated.

After removal of 4 bases from V and 3 bases from J, the junction contained 4 bases not matched to a gene. The CDR3 covers 15 residues. Germline loops: CDR1 MNHEY, CDR2 SVGAGI. The PCR used 60 Vbeta and 13 Jbeta primers. Produced via immunoSEQ multiplex PCR; TCRdb's table is partial and in-frame only. The table includes 180,000 or so clones, over 60% detected once. Notes on this clone: The antigen is undetermined.

The clonotype originates from a man aged 45-65 years in good health and CMV-seropositive. The chain recombines TRBV6-5 with TRBJ1-5, with 9 nucleotides matching TRBD1. The sample consisted of PBMCs. CDR3 sequence (DNA): TGTGCCAGCAGTTCCGGGACAGGGTACAATCAGCCCCAGCATTTT. This encodes CASSSGTGYNQPQHF.